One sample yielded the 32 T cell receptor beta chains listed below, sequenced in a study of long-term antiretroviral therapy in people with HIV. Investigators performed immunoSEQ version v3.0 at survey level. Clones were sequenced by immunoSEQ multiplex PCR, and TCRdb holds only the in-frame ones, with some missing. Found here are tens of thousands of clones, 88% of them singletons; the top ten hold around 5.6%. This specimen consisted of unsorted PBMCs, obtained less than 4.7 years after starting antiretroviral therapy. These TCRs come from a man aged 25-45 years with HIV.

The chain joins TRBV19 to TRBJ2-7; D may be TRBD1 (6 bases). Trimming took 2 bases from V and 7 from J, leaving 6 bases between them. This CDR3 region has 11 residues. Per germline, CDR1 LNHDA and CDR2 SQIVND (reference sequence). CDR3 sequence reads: CASSIQGEQYF. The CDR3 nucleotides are TGTGCCAGTAGTATACAGGGGGAGCAGTACTTC.

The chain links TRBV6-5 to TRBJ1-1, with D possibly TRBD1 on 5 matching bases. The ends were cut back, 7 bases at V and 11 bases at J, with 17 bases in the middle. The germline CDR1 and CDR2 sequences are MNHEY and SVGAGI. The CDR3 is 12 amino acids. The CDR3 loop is CASKSGSHVAFF. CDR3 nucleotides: TGTGCCAGCAAGTCAGGGTCACATGTGGCTTTCTTT.

DNA for the CDR3: TGTGCCAGTAGTCAAGGGACGGCTAGCAATCAGCCCCAGCATTTT. It translates to CASSQGTASNQPQHF. The rearrangement uses TRBV19 and TRBJ1-5; tentatively, D is TRBD1 (5 bases). The germline gives CDR1 LNHDA, CDR2 SQIVND (reference sequence). V shed 5 bases and J shed 0 bases, with 11 bases lying between them. The CDR3 is 15 residues long.

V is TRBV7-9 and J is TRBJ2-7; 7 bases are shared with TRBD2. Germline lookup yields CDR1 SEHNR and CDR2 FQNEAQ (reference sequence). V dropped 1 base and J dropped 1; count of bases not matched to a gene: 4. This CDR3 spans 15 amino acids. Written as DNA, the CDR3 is TGTGCCAGCAGCTTAGTAAGCGGGGTTTCCTACGAGCAGTACTTC. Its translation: CASSLVSGVSYEQYF.

CDR3 bases: TGTGCCAGCTCGAGGGACGGGAACACTGAAGCTTTCTTT. This translates into CASSRDGNTEAFF. V is TRBV2 and J is TRBJ1-1; possible D gene TRBD1, 5 bases. The ends were cut back, 8 bases at V and 1 base at J, with 11 bases in the middle. Germline V gene sequence: CDR1 SNHLY, CDR2 FYNNEI. This CDR3 is 13 amino acids long.

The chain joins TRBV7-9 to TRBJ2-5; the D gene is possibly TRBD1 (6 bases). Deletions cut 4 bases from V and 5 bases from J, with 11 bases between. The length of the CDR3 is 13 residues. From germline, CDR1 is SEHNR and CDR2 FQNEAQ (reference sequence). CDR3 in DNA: TGTGCCAGCAGCTCCGGGACAATGGAGACCCAGTACTTC. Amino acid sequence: CASSSGTMETQYF.

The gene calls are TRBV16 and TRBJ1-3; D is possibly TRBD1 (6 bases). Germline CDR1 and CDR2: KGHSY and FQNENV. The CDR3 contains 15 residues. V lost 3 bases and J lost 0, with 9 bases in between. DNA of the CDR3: TGTGCCAGCAGCCATGGGGGCCCCTCTGGAAACACCATATATTTT. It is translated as CASSHGGPSGNTIYF.

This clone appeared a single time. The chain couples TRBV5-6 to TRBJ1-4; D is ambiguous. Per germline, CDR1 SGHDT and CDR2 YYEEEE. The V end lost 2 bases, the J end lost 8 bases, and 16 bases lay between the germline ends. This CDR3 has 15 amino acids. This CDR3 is CASSFWETLEEKLFF. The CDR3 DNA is TGTGCCAGCAGCTTCTGGGAAACCCTGGAGGAAAAACTGTTTTTT.

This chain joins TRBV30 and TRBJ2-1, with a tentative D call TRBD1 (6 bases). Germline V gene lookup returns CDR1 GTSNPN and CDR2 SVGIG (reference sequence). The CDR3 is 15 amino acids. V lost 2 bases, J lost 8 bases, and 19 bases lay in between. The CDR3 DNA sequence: TGTGCCTGGAGTAAAGGGGGAGTTTCGATTCATGAGCAGTTCTTC. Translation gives CAWSKGGVSIHEQFF.

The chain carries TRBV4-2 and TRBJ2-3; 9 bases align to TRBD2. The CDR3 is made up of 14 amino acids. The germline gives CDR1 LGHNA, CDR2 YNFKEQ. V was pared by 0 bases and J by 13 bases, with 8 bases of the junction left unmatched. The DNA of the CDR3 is TGTGCCAGCAGCCAAGATCTAGCTAGCGGGAACGAGTATTTT. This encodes CASSQDLASGNEYF.

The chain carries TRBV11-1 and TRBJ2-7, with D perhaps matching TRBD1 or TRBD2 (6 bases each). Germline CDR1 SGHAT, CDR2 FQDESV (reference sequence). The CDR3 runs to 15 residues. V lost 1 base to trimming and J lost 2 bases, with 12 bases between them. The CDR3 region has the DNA TGTGCCAGCAGCTTAGAACAGGGAGGTACCTACGAGCAGTACTTC. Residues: CASSLEQGGTYEQYF.

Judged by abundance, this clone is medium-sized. The CDR3, as DNA: TGTGCCAGTAGTACCGGGACTCCCGAAGCTTTCTTT. It is translated as CASSTGTPEAFF. The chain is built from TRBV19 and TRBJ1-1; perhaps TRBD1 as D (5 bases). The V gene lost 4 bases and the J gene lost 8 bases, with 11 bases spanning the gap. The CDR3 consists of 12 residues. CDR1 and CDR2 from the germline V gene are LNHDA and SQIVND (reference sequence). The full variable domain, completed using reference TRBV19 and TRBJ1-1, is DGGITQSPKYLFRKEGQNVTLSCEQNLNHDAMYWYRQDPGQGLRLIYYSQIVNDFQKGDIAEGYSVSREKKESFPLTVTSAQKNPTAFYLCASSTGTPEAFFGQGTRLTVV.

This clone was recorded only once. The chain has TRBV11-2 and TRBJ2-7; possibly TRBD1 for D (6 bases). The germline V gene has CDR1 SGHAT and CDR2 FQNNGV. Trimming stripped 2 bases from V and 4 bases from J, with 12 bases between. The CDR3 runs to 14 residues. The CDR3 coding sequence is TGTGCCAGCAGCTTAAATCAGGGGCTATACGAGCAGTACTTC. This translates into CASSLNQGLYEQYF.

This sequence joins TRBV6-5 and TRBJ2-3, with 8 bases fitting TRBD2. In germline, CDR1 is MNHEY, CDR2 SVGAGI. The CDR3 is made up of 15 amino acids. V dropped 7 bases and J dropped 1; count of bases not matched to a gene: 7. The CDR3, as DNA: TGTGCCAGCACGGGGGGGGGCCAGGGCACAGATACGCAGTATTTT. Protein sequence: CASTGGGQGTDTQYF.

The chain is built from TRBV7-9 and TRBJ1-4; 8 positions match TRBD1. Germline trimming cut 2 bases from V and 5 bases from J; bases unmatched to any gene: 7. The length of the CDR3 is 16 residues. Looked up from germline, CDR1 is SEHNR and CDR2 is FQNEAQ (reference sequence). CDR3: CASSLSAGGPNEKLFF. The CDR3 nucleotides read TGTGCCAGCAGCTTATCAGCAGGGGGCCCCAATGAAAAACTGTTTTTT.

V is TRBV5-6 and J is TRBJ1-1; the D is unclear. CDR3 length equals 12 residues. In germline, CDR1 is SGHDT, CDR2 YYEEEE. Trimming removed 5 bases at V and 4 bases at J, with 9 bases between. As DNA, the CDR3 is TGTGCCAGCAGATCGGGTGGCACTGAAGCTTTCTTT. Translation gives CASRSGGTEAFF.

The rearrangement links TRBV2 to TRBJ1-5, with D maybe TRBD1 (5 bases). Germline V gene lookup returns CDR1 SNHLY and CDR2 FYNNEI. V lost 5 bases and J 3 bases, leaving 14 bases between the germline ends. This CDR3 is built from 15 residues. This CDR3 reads CASSPGTGYNQPQHF. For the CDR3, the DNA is TGTGCCAGCAGTCCCGGGACCGGCTACAATCAGCCCCAGCATTTT.

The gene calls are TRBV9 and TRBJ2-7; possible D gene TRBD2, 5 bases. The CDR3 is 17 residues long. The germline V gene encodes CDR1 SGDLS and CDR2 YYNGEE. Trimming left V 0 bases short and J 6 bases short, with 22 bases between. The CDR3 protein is CASSVEDVGGASGEQYF. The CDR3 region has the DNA TGTGCCAGCAGCGTAGAAGACGTCGGAGGAGCTTCCGGCGAGCAGTACTTC.

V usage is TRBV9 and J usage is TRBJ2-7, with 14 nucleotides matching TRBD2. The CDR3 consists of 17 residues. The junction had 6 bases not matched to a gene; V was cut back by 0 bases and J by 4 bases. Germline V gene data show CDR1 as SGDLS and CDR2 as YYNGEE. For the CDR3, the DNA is TGTGCCAGCAGCGTAGGGGGACTAGCGGGAGACCAATACGAGCAGTACTTC. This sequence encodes CASSVGGLAGDQYEQYF.

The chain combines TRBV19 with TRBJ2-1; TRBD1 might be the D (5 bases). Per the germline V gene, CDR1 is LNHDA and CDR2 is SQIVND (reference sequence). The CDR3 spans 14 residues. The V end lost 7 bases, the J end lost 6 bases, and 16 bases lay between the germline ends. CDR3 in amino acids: CASTPTEFSNEQFF. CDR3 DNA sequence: TGTGCCAGTACCCCGACAGAATTCTCCAATGAGCAGTTCTTC.

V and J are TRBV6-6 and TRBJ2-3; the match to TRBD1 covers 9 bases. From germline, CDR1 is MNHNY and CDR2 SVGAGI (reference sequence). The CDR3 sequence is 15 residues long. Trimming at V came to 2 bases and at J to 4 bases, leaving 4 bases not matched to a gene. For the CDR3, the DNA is TGTGCCAGCAGTTACAGCGGACAGGGGCCAGATACGCAGTATTTT. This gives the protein CASSYSGQGPDTQYF.

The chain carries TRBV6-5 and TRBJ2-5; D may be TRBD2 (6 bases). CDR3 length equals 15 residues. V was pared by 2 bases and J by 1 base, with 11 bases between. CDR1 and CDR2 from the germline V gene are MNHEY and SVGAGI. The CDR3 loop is CASSYGGGSQETQYF. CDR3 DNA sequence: TGTGCCAGCAGTTACGGTGGGGGGTCCCAAGAGACCCAGTACTTC.

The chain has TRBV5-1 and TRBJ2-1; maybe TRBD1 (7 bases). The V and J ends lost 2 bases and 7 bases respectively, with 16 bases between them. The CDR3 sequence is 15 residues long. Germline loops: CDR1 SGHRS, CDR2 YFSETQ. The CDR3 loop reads CASSFGGGLGNEQFF. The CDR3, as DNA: TGCGCCAGCAGCTTTGGAGGGGGCCTTGGAAATGAGCAGTTCTTC. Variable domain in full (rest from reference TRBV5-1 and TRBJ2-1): KAGVTQTPRYLIKTRGQQVTLSCSPISGHRSVSWYQQTPGQGLQFLFEYFSETQRNKGNFPGRFSGRQFSNSRSEMNVSTLELGDSALYLCASSFGGGLGNEQFFGPGTRLTVL.

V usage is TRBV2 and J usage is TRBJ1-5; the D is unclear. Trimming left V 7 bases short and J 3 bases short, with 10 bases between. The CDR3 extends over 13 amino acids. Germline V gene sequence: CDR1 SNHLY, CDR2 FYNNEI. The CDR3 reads CASIKGINQPQHF. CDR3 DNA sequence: TGTGCCAGCATAAAGGGTATCAATCAGCCCCAGCATTTT. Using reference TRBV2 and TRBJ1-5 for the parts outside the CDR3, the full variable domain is EPEVTQTPSHQVTQMGQEVILRCVPISNHLYFYWYRQILGQKVEFLVSFYNNEISEKSEIFDDQFSVERPDGSNFTLKIRSTKLEDSAMYFCASIKGINQPQHFGDGTRLSIL.

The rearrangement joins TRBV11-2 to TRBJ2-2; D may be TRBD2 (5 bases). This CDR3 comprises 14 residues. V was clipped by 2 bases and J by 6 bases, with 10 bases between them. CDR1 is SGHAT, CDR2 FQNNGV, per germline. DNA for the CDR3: TGTGCCAGCAGCTTAAGGGAGAAATCCGGGGAGCTGTTTTTT. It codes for CASSLREKSGELFF.

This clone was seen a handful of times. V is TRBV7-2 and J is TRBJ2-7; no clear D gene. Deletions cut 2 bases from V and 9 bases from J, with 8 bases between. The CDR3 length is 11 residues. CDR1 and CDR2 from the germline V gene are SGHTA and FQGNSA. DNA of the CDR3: TGTGCCAGCAGCTTAACCTACCTGCAGTACTTC. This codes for CASSLTYLQYF.

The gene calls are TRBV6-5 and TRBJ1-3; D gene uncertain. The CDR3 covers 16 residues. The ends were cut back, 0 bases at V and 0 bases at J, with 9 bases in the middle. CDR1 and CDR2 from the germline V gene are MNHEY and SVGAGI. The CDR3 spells CASSYSGVYSGNTIYF. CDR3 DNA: TGTGCCAGCAGTTACTCGGGCGTCTACTCTGGAAACACCATATATTTT.

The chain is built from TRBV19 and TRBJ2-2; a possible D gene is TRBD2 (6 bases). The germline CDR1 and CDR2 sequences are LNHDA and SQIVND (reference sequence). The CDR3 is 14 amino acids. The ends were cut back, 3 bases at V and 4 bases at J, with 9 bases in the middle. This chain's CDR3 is CASSIMGGTGELFF. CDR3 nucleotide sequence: TGTGCCAGTAGTATCATGGGGGGCACCGGGGAGCTGTTTTTT.

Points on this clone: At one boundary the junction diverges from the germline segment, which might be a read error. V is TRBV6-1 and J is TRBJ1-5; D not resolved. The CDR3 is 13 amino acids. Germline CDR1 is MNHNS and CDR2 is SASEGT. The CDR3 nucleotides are TGTGCCAGCACTGAAGGAAGCAATCAGCCCCAGCATTTT. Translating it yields CASTEGSNQPQHF.

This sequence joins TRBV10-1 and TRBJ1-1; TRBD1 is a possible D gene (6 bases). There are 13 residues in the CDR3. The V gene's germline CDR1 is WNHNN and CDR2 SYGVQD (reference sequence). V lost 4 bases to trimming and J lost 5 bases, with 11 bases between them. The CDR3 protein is CASSVPRGTEAFF. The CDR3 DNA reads TGCGCCAGCAGTGTCCCTAGGGGGACTGAAGCTTTCTTT.

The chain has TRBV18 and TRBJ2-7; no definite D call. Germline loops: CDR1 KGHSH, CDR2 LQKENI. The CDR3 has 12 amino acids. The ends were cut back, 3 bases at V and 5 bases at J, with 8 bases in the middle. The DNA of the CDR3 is TGTGCCAGCTCACCGTTATCCAACGAGCAGTACTTC. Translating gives CASSPLSNEQYF.

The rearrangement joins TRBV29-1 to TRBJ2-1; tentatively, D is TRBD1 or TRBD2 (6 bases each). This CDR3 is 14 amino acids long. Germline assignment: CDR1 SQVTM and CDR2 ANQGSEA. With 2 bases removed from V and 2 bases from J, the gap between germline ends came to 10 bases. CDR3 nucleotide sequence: TGCAGCGTTGAAATCGGGGGCCCCTACAATGAGCAGTTCTTC. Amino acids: CSVEIGGPYNEQFF.